This TCR beta chain was sequenced during a study of read filtering for tumor transcriptome and immune sequencing. Study summary: Eight or nine patients were R-ISS I, some 16 were R-ISS II, roughly seven were R-ISS III. RNA-seq yielded only roughly 75 to 1273 TCR reads, IR-seq about 4.05 to 10.27 million. Overall study results and limits: In IR-seq, single-read clonotypes were roughly 80% of clonotypes but approximately 3.5% of reads. Sorted CD138-negative bone marrow cells were not purified T cells.

This library used around 400 ng RNA and molecular barcoded adaptors spanning alpha/delta and beta/gamma chains. TCRdb re-called the reads through MiXCR, storing one row per CDR3 protein. The sample yields fewer than 45,000 distinct CDR3 sequences, 10% to 15% seen once. This clonotype was recorded many times. Its specificity is unknown. CDR3 length: 15 amino acids. V shed 0 bases and J shed 4 bases, with 11 bases lying between them. The V gene's germline CDR1 is SGHRS and CDR2 YFSETQ. This receptor was identified in a donor older than 35 with multiple myeloma. The chain combines TRBV5-1 with TRBJ1-5; maybe TRBD1 (5 bases). Sequencing was done on a sample of a population of CD138-negative cells sorted from bone marrow. This CDR3 reads CASSLVGDSNQPQHF. The CDR3 DNA reads as TGCGCCAGCAGCTTGGTTGGCGACAGTAATCAGCCCCAGCATTTT.